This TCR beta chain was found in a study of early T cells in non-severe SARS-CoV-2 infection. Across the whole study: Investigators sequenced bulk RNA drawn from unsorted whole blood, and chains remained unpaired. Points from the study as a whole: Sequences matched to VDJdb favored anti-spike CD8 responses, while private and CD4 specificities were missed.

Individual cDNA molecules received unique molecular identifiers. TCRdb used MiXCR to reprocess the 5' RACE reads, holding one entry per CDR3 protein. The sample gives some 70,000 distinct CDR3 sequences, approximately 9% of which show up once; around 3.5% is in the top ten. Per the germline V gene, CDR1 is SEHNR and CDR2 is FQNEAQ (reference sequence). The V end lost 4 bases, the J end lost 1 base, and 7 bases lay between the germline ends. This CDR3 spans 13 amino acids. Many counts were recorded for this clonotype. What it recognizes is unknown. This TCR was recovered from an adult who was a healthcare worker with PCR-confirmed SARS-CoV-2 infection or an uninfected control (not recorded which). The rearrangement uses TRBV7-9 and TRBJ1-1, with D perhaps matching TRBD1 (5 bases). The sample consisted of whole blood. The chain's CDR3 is CASSSQANTEAFF. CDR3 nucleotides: TGTGCCAGCAGCTCACAGGCGAACACTGAAGCTTTCTTT.